This T cell receptor (beta chain) originates from a study of vaccination and CD4 T cells after COVID-19. About the study: Six males and four females, two of them Hispanic, were enrolled as convalescents. A median of roughly 97 days (range 35 to 161) separated diagnosis from post-COVID sampling. Study findings and constraints: Rising from around 20 to 38, the median of SARS-CoV-2-reactive clonotypes did not change significantly.

The CDR3 length is 13 residues. Germline V lookup: CDR1 SNHLY, CDR2 FYNNEI. Using its own MiXCR run on the PCR reads, TCRdb lists one record per CDR3 protein. This table has 15,000 to 20,000 distinct CDR3 sequences, approximately 60% appearing once. This clonotype appeared a few times. The target antigen is unknown. At one of its ends the junction is not consistent with the germline gene, which may arise from a read error. Source: CD4+ T cells from blood, taken after SARS-CoV-2 vaccination. The chain employs TRBV2 and TRBJ2-5; D is uncertain. The TCR originated in a human donor who had recovered from COVID-19. The CDR3 coding sequence is TGTGCCAGCAGTTCTGCGCAGCAAGGGACCCAGTACTTC. It codes for CASSSAQQGTQYF.